The T cell receptor (beta chain) under discussion was sequenced for a study of shared clonotypes between healthy human individuals. The CDR3 runs to 13 residues. Germline assignment: CDR1 MGHDK and CDR2 SYGVNS. V was clipped by 4 bases and J by 2 bases, with 8 bases between them. Sequencing was performed with immunoSEQ multiplex PCR; in TCRdb, only in-frame clones are kept and a portion is missing. Among 400,000 to 500,000 clones listed, around three quarters were seen once. The gene calls are TRBV25-1 and TRBJ2-5, with D possibly being TRBD2 (6 bases). The sequence came from a woman in her 40s in good health. Some clones in this sample may be carry-over from other donors' samples. What was sequenced was PBMCs. CDR3 residues: CASSAGVQETQYF. CDR3 in DNA: TGTGCCAGCAGTGCGGGAGTACAAGAGACCCAGTACTTC.